Below, one T cell receptor beta chain is given with its context. This clone's antigen is unknown. Qualities for individual bases were not recorded, and no much larger clone is one base off. TCRbeta CDR3 regions were amplified from genomic DNA by means of the immunoSEQ Assay, a bias-controlled multiplex PCR. The source study handled its data this way. Nucleated cell counts per sample were estimated from amplification of reference gene primers within the assay. Sequence reads were collapsed and filtered to measure the absolute abundance of every unique TCRbeta CDR3 rearrangement. For each sample, productive Simpson clonality was calculated as the square root of Simpson's diversity index across productive rearrangements. Sourced from immuneACCESS, this table was stored by TCRdb with only in-frame sequences that have V and J called. A share of the clones is absent; for the studies checked, an unresolved V gene accounts for under half, and the remainder has no known explanation. The V and J calls and the clone size are those of that table, but D and trimming were determined from the DNA. For this sample there are 200,000 to 250,000 clones; around 86% appear just once. The ten largest clones capture about 9.4% of the sample.

The data derive from a study of blood T cell repertoires in COVID-19 (dated by TCRdb to the early 2020s). At the level of the whole study: Samples covering the acute and convalescent phases of COVID-19 were provided by collaborators in the United States, Italy and Spain. The prospective study material was composed of cDNA or gDNA derived from T cells, B-cell-depleted T cells, or PBMCs. Deeply sampled blood TCRbeta repertoires from subjects exposed to, actively infected with, or recovered from COVID-19 were included in the dataset. The repertoires were released in a freely available public database meant as a resource for research on the immune response to SARS-CoV-2. The samples were drawn from two sources: the first 160 participants of the ongoing ImmuneRACE study, and 1,254 subjects contributed by 6 global collaborators. A de-identified subject ID, COVID-19 status, age in years and sex were almost always included in the sample metadata. HLA class I and class II types, where available, came from metadata supplied by the sample provider rather than from assay-based typing. Paper-wide results and their limitations: The amount of clinical and demographic metadata varied by source and participant and was provided uncurated.

At one collaborating source in Seattle, patients were enrolled during active infection and were followed longitudinally through the course of disease. Collaborating institutions collected whole blood in K2EDTA tubes following their own protocols. Collaborator samples were shipped for TCRbeta analysis as frozen whole blood, isolated PBMCs, or DNA extracted from either sample type. Its CDR3 holds 15 amino acids, cysteine through phenylalanine. The kept DNA is CDR3 alone, 45 bases in frame from the first base. Cut back by 1 base and 7 bases, the V and J ends lie 14 bases apart. CDR1 and CDR2 were assigned from the germline V gene (reference sequence) as LGHDT and YNNKEL.

The receptor comes from a woman in her 50s with COVID-19, enrolled during active disease. This chain joins TRBV3-1 (or the pseudogene TRBV3-2) to TRBJ2-1; a tentative D match to TRBD1 spans 6 bases. Sequencing was performed on peripheral blood. The DNA sequence follows: TGTGCCAGCAGCCAAGGGTCAGGGGCTGGGAATGAGCAGTTCTTC. It is translated as CASSQGSGAGNEQFF.